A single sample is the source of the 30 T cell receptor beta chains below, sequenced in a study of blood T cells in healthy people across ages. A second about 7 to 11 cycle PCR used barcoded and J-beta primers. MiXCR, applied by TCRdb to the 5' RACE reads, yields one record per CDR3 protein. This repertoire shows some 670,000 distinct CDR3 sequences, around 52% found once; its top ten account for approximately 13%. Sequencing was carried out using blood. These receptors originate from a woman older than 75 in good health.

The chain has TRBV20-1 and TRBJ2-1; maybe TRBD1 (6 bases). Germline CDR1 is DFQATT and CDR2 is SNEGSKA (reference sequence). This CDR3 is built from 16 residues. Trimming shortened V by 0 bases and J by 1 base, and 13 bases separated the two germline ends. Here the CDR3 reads CSARDWGLVSYNEQFF. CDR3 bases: TGCAGTGCTAGAGATTGGGGGCTAGTATCCTACAATGAGCAGTTCTTC.

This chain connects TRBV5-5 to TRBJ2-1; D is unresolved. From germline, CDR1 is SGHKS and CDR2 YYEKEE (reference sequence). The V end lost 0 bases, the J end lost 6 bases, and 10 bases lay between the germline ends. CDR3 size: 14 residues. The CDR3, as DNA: TGTGCCAGCAGCTTGGGGATAGGGCTCAATGAGCAGTTCTTC. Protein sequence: CASSLGIGLNEQFF. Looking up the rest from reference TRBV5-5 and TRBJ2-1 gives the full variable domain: DAGVTQSPTHLIKTRGQQVTLRCSPISGHKSVSWYQQVLGQGPQFIFQYYEKEERGRGNFPDRFSARQFPNYSSELNVNALLLGDSALYLCASSLGIGLNEQFFGPGTRLTVL.

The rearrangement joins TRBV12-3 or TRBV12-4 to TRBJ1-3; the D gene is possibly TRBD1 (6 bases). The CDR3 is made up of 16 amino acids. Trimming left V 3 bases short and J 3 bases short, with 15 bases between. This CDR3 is CASSFRSGGLGNTIYF. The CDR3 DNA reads TGTGCCAGCAGTTTTCGTTCGGGGGGGCTTGGAAACACCATATATTTT.

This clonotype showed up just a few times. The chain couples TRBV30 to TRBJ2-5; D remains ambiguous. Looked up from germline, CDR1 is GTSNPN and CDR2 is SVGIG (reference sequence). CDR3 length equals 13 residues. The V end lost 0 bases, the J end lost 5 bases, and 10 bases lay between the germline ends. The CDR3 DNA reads TGTGCCTGGAGTGTTGGGTTATCGGAGACCCAGTACTTC. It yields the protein CAWSVGLSETQYF.

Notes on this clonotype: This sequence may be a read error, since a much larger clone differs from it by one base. The CDR3 DNA reads as TGCAGTGCCCTAGGGCATGCGTCCTACAATGAGCAGTTCTTC. Its protein is CSALGHASYNEQFF. The chain employs TRBV20-1 and TRBJ2-1; D is unresolved. Germline V CDR1 and CDR2: DFQATT, SNEGSKA (reference sequence). CDR3 size: 14 residues. V was pared by 6 bases and J by 1 base, with 13 bases between.

CDR3 amino acids: CSVEVRAVSYEQYF. CDR3 bases: TGCAGCGTTGAGGTCCGAGCGGTCTCCTACGAGCAGTACTTC. The chain links TRBV29-1 to TRBJ2-7; tentatively, D is TRBD2 (5 bases). Per germline, CDR1 SQVTM and CDR2 ANQGSEA. Trimming removed 3 bases from V and 0 bases from J, with 12 bases in between. The CDR3 loop spans 14 amino acids.

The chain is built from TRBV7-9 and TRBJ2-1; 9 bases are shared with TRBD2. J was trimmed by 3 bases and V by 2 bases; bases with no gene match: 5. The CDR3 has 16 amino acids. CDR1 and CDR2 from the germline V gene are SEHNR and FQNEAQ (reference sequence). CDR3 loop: CASSLMGLADYNEQFF. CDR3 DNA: TGTGCCAGCAGCTTAATGGGACTAGCTGACTACAATGAGCAGTTCTTC.

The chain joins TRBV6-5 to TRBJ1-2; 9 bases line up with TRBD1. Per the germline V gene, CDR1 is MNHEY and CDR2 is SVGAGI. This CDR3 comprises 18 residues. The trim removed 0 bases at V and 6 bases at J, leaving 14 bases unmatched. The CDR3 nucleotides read TGTGCCAGCAGTTACTCGCGTATTAACAGGGGGCCCATGGATGGCTACACCTTC. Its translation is CASSYSRINRGPMDGYTF.

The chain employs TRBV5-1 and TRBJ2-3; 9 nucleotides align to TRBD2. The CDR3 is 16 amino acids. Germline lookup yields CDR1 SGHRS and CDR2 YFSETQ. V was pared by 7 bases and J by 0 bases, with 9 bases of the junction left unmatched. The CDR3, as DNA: TGCGCCAGCGCCGATAGCGGGGGCCGTAGCACAGATACGCAGTATTTT. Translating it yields CASADSGGRSTDTQYF. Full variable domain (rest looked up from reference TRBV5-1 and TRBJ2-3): KAGVTQTPRYLIKTRGQQVTLSCSPISGHRSVSWYQQTPGQGLQFLFEYFSETQRNKGNFPGRFSGRQFSNSRSEMNVSTLELGDSALYLCASADSGGRSTDTQYFGPGTRLTVL.

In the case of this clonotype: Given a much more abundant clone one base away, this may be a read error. The CDR3 region is CASSLELPYDEQFF. The CDR3 DNA reads as TGCGCCAGCAGCTTGGAACTTCCCTACGATGAGCAGTTCTTC. The chain carries TRBV5-1 and TRBJ2-1, with D unresolved. CDR3 length equals 14 residues. Looked up from germline, CDR1 is SGHRS and CDR2 is YFSETQ.

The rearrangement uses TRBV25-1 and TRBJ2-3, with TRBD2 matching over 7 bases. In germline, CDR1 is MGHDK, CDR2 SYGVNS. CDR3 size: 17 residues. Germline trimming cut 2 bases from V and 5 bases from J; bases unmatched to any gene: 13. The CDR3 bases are TGTGCCAGCAGTGAAGGGGAGGGTGAGGGCGCGATAGATACGCAGTATTTT. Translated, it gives CASSEGEGEGAIDTQYF.

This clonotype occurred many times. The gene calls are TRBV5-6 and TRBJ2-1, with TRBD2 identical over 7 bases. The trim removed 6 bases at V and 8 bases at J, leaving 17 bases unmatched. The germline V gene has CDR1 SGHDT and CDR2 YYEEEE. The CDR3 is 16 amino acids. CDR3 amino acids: CASTRDAGMGGDEQFF. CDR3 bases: TGTGCCAGCACCCGGGACGCCGGGATGGGGGGGGATGAGCAGTTCTTC.

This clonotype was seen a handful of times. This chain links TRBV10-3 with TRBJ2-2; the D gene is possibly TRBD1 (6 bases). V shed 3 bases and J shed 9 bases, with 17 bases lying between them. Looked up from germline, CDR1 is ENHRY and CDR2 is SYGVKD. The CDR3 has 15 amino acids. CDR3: CAISDQAKQGRELFF. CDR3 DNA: TGTGCCATCAGTGACCAAGCGAAACAGGGTCGGGAGCTGTTTTTT.

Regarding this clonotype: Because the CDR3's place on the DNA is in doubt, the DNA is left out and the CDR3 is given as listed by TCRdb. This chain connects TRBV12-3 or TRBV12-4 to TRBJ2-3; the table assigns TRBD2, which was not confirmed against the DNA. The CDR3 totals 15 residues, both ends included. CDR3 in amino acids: CASVGRGISADTQYF.

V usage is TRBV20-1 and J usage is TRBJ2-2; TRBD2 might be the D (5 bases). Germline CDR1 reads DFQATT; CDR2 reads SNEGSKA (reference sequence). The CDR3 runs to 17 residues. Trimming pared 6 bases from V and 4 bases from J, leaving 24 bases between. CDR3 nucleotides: TGCAGTGCCCCGTTCTTCGATGGGAGAGCTTCCACCGGGGAGCTGTTTTTT. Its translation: CSAPFFDGRASTGELFF.

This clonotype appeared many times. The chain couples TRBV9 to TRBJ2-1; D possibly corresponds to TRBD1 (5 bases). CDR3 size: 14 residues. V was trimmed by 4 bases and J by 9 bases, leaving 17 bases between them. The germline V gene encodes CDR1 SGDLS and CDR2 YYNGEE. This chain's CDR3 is CASSMDIGETEQFF. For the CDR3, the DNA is TGTGCCAGCAGCATGGACATAGGTGAAACTGAGCAGTTCTTC. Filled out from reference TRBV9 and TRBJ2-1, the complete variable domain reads DSGVTQTPKHLITATGQRVTLRCSPRSGDLSVYWYQQSLDQGLQFLIQYYNGEERAKGNILERFSAQQFPDLHSELNLSSLELGDSALYFCASSMDIGETEQFFGPGTRLTVL.

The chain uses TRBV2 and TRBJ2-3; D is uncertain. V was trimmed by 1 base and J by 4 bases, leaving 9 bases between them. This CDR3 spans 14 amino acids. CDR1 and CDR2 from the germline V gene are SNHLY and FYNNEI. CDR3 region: CASSEEGSPDTQYF. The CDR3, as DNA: TGTGCCAGCAGTGAAGAGGGCAGTCCAGATACGCAGTATTTT.

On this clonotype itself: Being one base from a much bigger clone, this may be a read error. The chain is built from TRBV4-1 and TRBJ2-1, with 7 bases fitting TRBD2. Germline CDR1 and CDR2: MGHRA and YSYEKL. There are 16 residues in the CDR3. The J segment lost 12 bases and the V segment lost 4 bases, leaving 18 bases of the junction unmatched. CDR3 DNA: TGCGCCAGCAGCCCCATTGTCCCACCTGCTAGCGGAGGGCAGTTCTTC. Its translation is CASSPIVPPASGGQFF.

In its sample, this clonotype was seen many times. The DNA of the CDR3 is TGTGCCAGCAGCCGAATAACAGGGGGTAGCACAGATACGCAGTATTTT. It is translated as CASSRITGGSTDTQYF. V gene TRBV7-2 combines with J gene TRBJ2-3, with TRBD1 identical over 8 bases. The CDR3 loop spans 16 amino acids. Germline V lookup: CDR1 SGHTA, CDR2 FQGNSA. J lost 0 bases, V lost 5 bases, and 7 bases had no gene match.

The CDR3: CSARRVVGSTYNEQFF. In DNA, the CDR3 is TGCAGTGCTAGAAGGGTAGTGGGGTCCACCTACAATGAGCAGTTCTTC. The V and J genes are TRBV20-1 and TRBJ2-1, with D unclear. The ends were cut back, 2 bases at V and 2 bases at J, with 16 bases in the middle. The CDR3 totals 16 residues. Germline V gives CDR1 DFQATT, CDR2 SNEGSKA (reference sequence).

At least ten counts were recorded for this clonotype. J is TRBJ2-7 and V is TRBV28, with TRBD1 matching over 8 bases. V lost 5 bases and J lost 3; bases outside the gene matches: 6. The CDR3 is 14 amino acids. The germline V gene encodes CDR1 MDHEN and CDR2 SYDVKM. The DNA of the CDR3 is TGTGCCAGCAGTCCACCGACAGGGGACTACGAGCAGTACTTC. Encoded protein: CASSPPTGDYEQYF.

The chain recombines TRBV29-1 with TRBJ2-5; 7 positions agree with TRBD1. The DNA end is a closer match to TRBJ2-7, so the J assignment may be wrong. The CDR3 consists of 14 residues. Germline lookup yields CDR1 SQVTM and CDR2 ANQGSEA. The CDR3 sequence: CSVRAGTATYEQYF. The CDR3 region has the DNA TGCAGCGTCCGCGCCGGGACAGCTACCTACGAGCAGTACTTC.

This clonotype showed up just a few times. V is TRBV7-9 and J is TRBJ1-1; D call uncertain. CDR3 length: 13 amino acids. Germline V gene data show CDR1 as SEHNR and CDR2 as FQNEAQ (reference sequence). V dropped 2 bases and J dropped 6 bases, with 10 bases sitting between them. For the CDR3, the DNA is TGTGCCAGCAGCTTACTGGGTTGGGCTGAAGCTTTCTTT. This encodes CASSLLGWAEAFF.

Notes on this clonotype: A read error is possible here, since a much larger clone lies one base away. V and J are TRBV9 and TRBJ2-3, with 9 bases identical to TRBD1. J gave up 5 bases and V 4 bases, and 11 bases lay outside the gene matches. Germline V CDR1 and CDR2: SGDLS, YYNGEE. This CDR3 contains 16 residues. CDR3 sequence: CASSTEGGQGGDTQYF. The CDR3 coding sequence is TGTGCCAGCAGCACCGAAGGGGGACAGGGCGGAGATACGCAGTATTTT. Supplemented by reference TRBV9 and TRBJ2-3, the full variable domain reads DSGVTQTPKHLITATGQRVTLRCSPRSGDLSVYWYQQSLDQGLQFLIQYYNGEERAKGNILERFSAQQFPDLHSELNLSSLELGDSALYFCASSTEGGQGGDTQYFGPGTRLTVL.

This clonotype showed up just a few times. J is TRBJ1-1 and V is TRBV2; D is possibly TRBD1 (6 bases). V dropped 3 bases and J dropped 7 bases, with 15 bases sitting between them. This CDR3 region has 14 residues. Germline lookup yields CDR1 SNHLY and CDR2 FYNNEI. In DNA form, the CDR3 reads TGTGCCAGCAGTGACTTATGGGGGGCTGGTGAAGCTTTCTTT. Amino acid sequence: CASSDLWGAGEAFF.

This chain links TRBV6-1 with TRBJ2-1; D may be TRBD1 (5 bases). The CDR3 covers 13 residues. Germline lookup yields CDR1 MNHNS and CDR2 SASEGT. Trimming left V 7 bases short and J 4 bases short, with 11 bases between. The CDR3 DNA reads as TGTGCCAGCATTCTCGACAGTTACAATGAGCAGTTCTTC. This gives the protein CASILDSYNEQFF.

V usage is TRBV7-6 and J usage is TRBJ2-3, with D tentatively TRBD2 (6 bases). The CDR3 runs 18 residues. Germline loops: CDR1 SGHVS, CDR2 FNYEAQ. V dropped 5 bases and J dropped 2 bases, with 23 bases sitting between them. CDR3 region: CASSQYGATAGYTDTQYF. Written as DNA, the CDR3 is TGTGCCAGCAGCCAATACGGTGCAACTGCGGGATACACAGATACGCAGTATTTT.

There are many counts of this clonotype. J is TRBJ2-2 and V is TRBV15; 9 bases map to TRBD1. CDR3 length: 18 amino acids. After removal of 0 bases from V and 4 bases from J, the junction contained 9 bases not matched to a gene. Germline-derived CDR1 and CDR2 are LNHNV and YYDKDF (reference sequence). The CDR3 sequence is CATSRDSLGQGVTGELFF. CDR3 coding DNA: TGTGCCACCAGCAGAGATAGTTTGGGACAGGGTGTCACCGGGGAGCTGTTTTTT.

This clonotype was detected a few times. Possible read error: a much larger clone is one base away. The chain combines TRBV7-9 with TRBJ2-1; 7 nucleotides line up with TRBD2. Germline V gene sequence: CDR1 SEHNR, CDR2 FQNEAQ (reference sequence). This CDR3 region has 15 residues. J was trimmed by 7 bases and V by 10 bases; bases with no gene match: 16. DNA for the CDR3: TGTGCCATCATCATTTGGAGCGGGAAGGCGAATGAGCAGTTCTTC. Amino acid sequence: CAIIIWSGKANEQFF.

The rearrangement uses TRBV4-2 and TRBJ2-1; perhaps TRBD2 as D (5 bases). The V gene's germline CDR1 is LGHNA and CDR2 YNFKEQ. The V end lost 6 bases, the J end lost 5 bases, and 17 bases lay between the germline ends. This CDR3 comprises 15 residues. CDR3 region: CASSLAGSSNNEQFF. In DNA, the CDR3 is TGTGCCAGCAGTTTGGCGGGCTCATCCAACAATGAGCAGTTCTTC.